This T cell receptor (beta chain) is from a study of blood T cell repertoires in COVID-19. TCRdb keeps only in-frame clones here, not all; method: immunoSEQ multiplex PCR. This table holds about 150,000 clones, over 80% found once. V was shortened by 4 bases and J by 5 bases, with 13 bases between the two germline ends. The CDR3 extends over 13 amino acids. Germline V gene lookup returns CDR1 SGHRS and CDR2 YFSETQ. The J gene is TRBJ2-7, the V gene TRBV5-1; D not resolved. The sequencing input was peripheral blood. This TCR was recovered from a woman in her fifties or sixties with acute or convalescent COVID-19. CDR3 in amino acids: CASSRQFGDEQYF. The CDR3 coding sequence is TGCGCCAGCAGCCGGCAGTTCGGAGACGAGCAGTACTTC.